The rows below give T cell receptor beta chains drawn from one sample of a study of OX40 agonist ivuxolimab in advanced cancers. Profiled with immunoSEQ multiplex PCR; TCRdb holds only in-frame clones, not every one. The sample has approximately 89,000 clones, 87% seen once. The source was CD4+ or CD8+ T cells sorted from blood, collected in a trial of the OX40 agonist ivuxolimab. These receptors were collected from an adult with an advanced solid tumor such as melanoma, head and neck, liver or kidney cancer. CDR3s include the opening cysteine and the closing phenylalanine or tryptophan. D genes are given only for firm matches.

NA,TRBJ1-4,TRBV2,CASTAKAGRTTNEKLFF,TGTGCCAGCACCGCAAAGGCGGGGCGTACAACTAATGAAAAACTGTTTTTT
NA,TRBJ2-5,TRBV29-1,CSTREGRETQYF,TGCAGCACCCGAGAGGGCCGAGAGACCCAGTACTTC
NA,TRBJ1-4,TRBV6-1,CASSIKGEKLFF,TGTGCCAGCAGTATAAAGGGGGAAAAACTGTTTTTT
NA,TRBJ1-1,TRBV5-1,CASSLDSAEPEAFF,TGCGCCAGCAGCCTGGACTCGGCTGAGCCTGAAGCTTTCTTT
NA,TRBJ2-4,TRBV11-2,CASSPKRQIQYF,TGTGCCAGCAGCCCTAAAAGACAGATTCAGTACTTC
TRBD1,TRBJ2-5,TRBV14,CASSRTGPETQYF,TGTGCCAGCAGCCGGACAGGGCCTGAGACCCAGTACTTC
NA,TRBJ1-6,TRBV9,CASSVEGLNSPLHF,TGTGCCAGCAGCGTAGAGGGCTTAAATTCACCCCTCCACTTT
NA,TRBJ1-5,TRBV6-4,CASSSQENQPQHF,TGTGCCAGCAGTTCTCAGGAAAATCAGCCCCAGCATTTT
NA,TRBJ1-4,TRBV25-1,CASRDPGHLKLFF,TGTGCCAGCAGAGACCCGGGACATCTAAAACTGTTTTTT
TRBD1,TRBJ1-2,TRBV29-1,CSVDEYRGINYGYTF,TGCAGCGTTGACGAATACAGGGGGATCAACTATGGCTACACCTTC
NA,TRBJ1-4,TRBV6-1,CASRRGGLNEKLFF,TGTGCCAGCAGGCGTGGAGGACTTAATGAAAAACTGTTTTTT
TRBD1,TRBJ2-2,TRBV11-3,CASSFSGTGGAGTGELFF,TGTGCCAGCAGCTTCTCCGGGACAGGGGGCGCCGGCACCGGGGAGCTGTTTTTT
TRBD1,TRBJ1-3,TRBV6-5,CASSRGVAGNTIYF,TGTGCCAGCAGCAGGGGGGTTGCTGGAAACACCATATATTTT
NA,TRBJ2-2,TRBV7-3,CASSLTGPNGELFF,TGTGCCAGCAGCTTAACGGGGCCGAATGGGGAGCTGTTTTTT
NA,TRBJ2-5,TRBV28,CASSAPGLEETQYF,TGTGCCAGCAGTGCCCCAGGGTTAGAGGAGACCCAGTACTTC
TRBD1,TRBJ2-6,TRBV5-8,CASSSTQGFWSGANVLTF,TGTGCCAGCAGCTCGACACAGGGGTTTTGGTCTGGGGCCAACGTCCTGACTTTC
NA,TRBJ1-1,TRBV15,CATSRDRQANTEAFF,TGTGCCACCAGCAGAGATAGGCAGGCTAACACTGAAGCTTTCTTT
NA,TRBJ1-5,TRBV19,CASMFRDQPQHF,TGTGCCAGTATGTTCCGGGATCAGCCCCAGCATTTT